The 15 T cell receptor beta chains below come from one sample, sequenced in a study of T cell changes during pregnancy in multiple sclerosis (dated by TCRdb to the late 2010s). Receptor amplification or capture employed the immunoSEQ multiplex PCR assay. Entries here come from immuneACCESS through TCRdb and include only in-frame sequences with V and J called. Some clones fail to appear in such tables; in the studies checked, an unresolved V gene covers under half of the shortfall, and the cause of the remainder is unknown. Recorded for this sample are around 20,000 clones; roughly nine tenths of them occurred a single time. The top ten hold around 0.67% of the sample. Material: CD4+ T cells from peripheral blood mononuclear cells, obtained in the third trimester of pregnancy. Receptors originate from a female donor in good health, enrolled as a control in a pregnancy study.

This clone was detected only a few times. The chain carries TRBV11-2 and TRBJ2-5; tentative D call: TRBD1 (5 bases). The germline V gene has CDR1 SGHAT and CDR2 FQNNGV. Trimming cost V 4 bases and J 3 bases, with 12 bases left between them. The CDR3 runs to 14 residues. The CDR3 DNA reads TGTGCCAGCAGCTCGATGCAGGGAAAAGAGACCCAGTACTTC. Amino acid sequence: CASSSMQGKETQYF.

The chain employs TRBV19 and TRBJ2-5; D is possibly TRBD2 (5 bases). The V end was cut by 3 bases, the J end by 4 bases, with 6 bases between. Germline V lookup: CDR1 LNHDA, CDR2 SQIVND (reference sequence). The CDR3 loop spans 12 amino acids. The CDR3 region has the DNA TGTGCCAGTAGTATCCGGGGAGAGACCCAGTACTTC. Encoded protein: CASSIRGETQYF.

This clone was counted a single time. This rearrangement joins TRBV5-6 to TRBJ1-2, with D possibly matching TRBD1 (5 bases). V lost 4 bases, J lost 1 base, and 8 bases lay in between. Germline V gene sequence: CDR1 SGHDT, CDR2 YYEEEE. The CDR3 loop spans 13 amino acids. The CDR3 DNA reads TGTGCCAGCAGCCTGCAGGGTAACTATGGCTACACCTTC. Translated, it gives CASSLQGNYGYTF.

This sequence joins TRBV2 and TRBJ1-4; possibly TRBD1 for D (5 bases). Trimming left V 8 bases short and J 3 bases short, with 22 bases between. CDR1 and CDR2 from the germline V gene are SNHLY and FYNNEI. This CDR3 contains 17 residues. The DNA of the CDR3 is TGTGCCAGCTACAGGACGCGGCAGGGTACAGCTAATGAAAAACTGTTTTTT. Amino acids: CASYRTRQGTANEKLFF. The whole variable domain, filled in from reference TRBV2 and TRBJ1-4, reads EPEVTQTPSHQVTQMGQEVILRCVPISNHLYFYWYRQILGQKVEFLVSFYNNEISEKSEIFDDQFSVERPDGSNFTLKIRSTKLEDSAMYFCASYRTRQGTANEKLFFGSGTQLSVL.

The V gene is TRBV7-3, the J gene TRBJ2-1; 9 nucleotides match TRBD2. This CDR3 spans 16 amino acids. With 4 bases clipped from V and 5 bases from J, the junction kept 9 bases outside the gene matches. Germline CDR1 and CDR2: SGHTA and FQGTGA. The CDR3 nucleotides are TGTGCCAGCAGCTCCCATGCGGGAGGGCTCGACAATGAGCAGTTCTTC. Translating gives CASSSHAGGLDNEQFF.

This clone occurred once. V and J are TRBV6-6 and TRBJ1-5; 9 nucleotides agree with TRBD1. The J segment lost 5 bases and the V segment lost 6 bases, leaving 11 bases of the junction unmatched. CDR3 length equals 16 residues. CDR1 is MNHNY and CDR2 is SVGAGI in the germline V gene (reference sequence). This chain's CDR3 is CASSSTQGAGDQPQHF. The CDR3 region has the DNA TGTGCCAGCAGCTCCACACAGGGGGCAGGGGATCAGCCCCAGCATTTT.

The V gene is TRBV30, the J gene TRBJ1-5; the match to TRBD1 covers 8 bases. There are 14 residues in the CDR3. With 0 bases clipped from V and 7 bases from J, the junction kept 5 bases outside the gene matches. Germline CDR1 GTSNPN, CDR2 SVGIG (reference sequence). The CDR3: CAWSVAGGGQPQHF. CDR3 coding DNA: TGTGCCTGGAGTGTAGCAGGGGGCGGACAGCCCCAGCATTTT.

The genes are TRBV4-1 and TRBJ1-2; maybe TRBD1 (5 bases). CDR3 length equals 15 residues. The germline V and J ends were trimmed by 0 bases and 4 bases, with 12 bases remaining between them. CDR1 is MGHRA, CDR2 YSYEKL, per germline. The CDR3 DNA reads as TGCGCCAGCAGCCAAGATTTGGCAGGGTCCTATGGCTACACCTTC. It translates to CASSQDLAGSYGYTF.

The gene calls are TRBV25-1 and TRBJ2-7, with D maybe TRBD1 (5 bases). Germline values: CDR1 MGHDK, CDR2 SYGVNS. V was pared by 5 bases and J by 2 bases, with 16 bases between. This CDR3 region has 15 residues. The CDR3 DNA reads as TGTGCCAGCAGTCCGCCCCACAGGTTCGCCTACGAGCAGTACTTC. Translating gives CASSPPHRFAYEQYF.

J is TRBJ2-5 and V is TRBV5-1; D is possibly TRBD2 (6 bases). V lost 4 bases, J lost 5 bases, and 18 bases lay in between. CDR1 SGHRS and CDR2 YFSETQ come from the germline V gene. The CDR3 runs 15 residues. DNA for the CDR3: TGCGCCAGCAGCCCCGCGGGGTCGGGGTTCGAGACCCAGTACTTC. This encodes CASSPAGSGFETQYF.

The chain links TRBV5-1 to TRBJ2-7; 10 bases line up with TRBD2. Germline loops: CDR1 SGHRS, CDR2 YFSETQ. This CDR3 region has 13 residues. V lost 5 bases and J lost 4; bases outside the gene matches: 3. The CDR3 loop is CASRPSGGYEQYF. Written as DNA, the CDR3 is TGCGCCAGCAGACCTAGCGGGGGTTACGAGCAGTACTTC. Full variable domain (outside the CDR3, taken from reference TRBV5-1 and TRBJ2-7): KAGVTQTPRYLIKTRGQQVTLSCSPISGHRSVSWYQQTPGQGLQFLFEYFSETQRNKGNFPGRFSGRQFSNSRSEMNVSTLELGDSALYLCASRPSGGYEQYFGPGTRLTVT.

This chain joins TRBV5-1 and TRBJ2-3; 9 bases fit TRBD1. V lost 2 bases and J lost 1; bases outside the gene matches: 8. The CDR3 has 17 amino acids. Germline V gene lookup returns CDR1 SGHRS and CDR2 YFSETQ. In DNA, the CDR3 is TGCGCCAGCAGCTTCGGCAACAGGGGGCGAGGCACAGATACGCAGTATTTT. This encodes CASSFGNRGRGTDTQYF.

This clone was observed a handful of times. The rearrangement joins TRBV7-9 to TRBJ1-4, with TRBD1 as a possible D gene (6 bases). CDR1 is SEHNR, CDR2 FQNEAQ, per germline (reference sequence). CDR3 length: 14 residues. The ends were cut back, 5 bases at V and 7 bases at J, with 14 bases in the middle. The CDR3 is CASSPQGFGEKLFF. CDR3 DNA sequence: TGTGCCAGCAGCCCACAGGGTTTTGGTGAAAAACTGTTTTTT.

The chain joins TRBV19 to TRBJ1-4; no reliable D call. Germline assignment: CDR1 LNHDA and CDR2 SQIVND (reference sequence). This CDR3 comprises 14 residues. V was pared by 6 bases and J by 7 bases, with 15 bases between. The CDR3 protein is CASRRGEASEKLFF. The CDR3 DNA follows: TGTGCCAGTAGACGGGGAGAGGCTAGTGAAAAACTGTTTTTT.

The CDR3 spells CASSGGTSGTPSTDTQYF. The DNA for the CDR3 is TGTGCCAGTAGTGGGGGGACTAGCGGGACCCCTAGCACAGATACGCAGTATTTT. The genes are TRBV19 and TRBJ2-3; TRBD2 aligns across 13 bases. The V and J ends lost 5 bases and 0 bases, in that order; junction bases with no gene match: 8. The germline V gene has CDR1 LNHDA and CDR2 SQIVND (reference sequence). The CDR3 runs 18 residues.